These T cell receptor beta chains were read from a single sample in a study of CD4 and CD8 cells across lung adenocarcinoma regions. Each CDR3 protein gets one entry after TCRdb re-called the PCR reads with MiXCR. The sample yields fewer than 30,000 distinct CDR3 sequences, 50% seen once. Specimen: CD8+ T cells from the center of a lung tumor. The receptors were sampled from a male donor with lung adenocarcinoma. The CD4 and CD8 labels of this study may be unreliable. Both conserved end residues are part of each CDR3. The D gene is left open where the match is weak. Clone size is shown for a subset of rows, as once, few, many or a class of expanded clone.

clone size: -
D gene: TRBD2
J gene: TRBJ2-1
V gene: TRBV6-1
CDR3 protein: CASMPSGGEITNEQFF
CDR3 DNA: TGTGCCAGCATGCCTAGCGGGGGGGAGATAACAAATGAGCAGTTCTTC

clone size: -
D gene: -
J gene: TRBJ2-3
V gene: TRBV9
CDR3 protein: CASSVEGGGLDTQYF
CDR3 DNA: TGTGCCAGCAGCGTAGAAGGGGGAGGCTTAGATACGCAGTATTTT

clone size: many
D gene: TRBD2
J gene: TRBJ2-5
V gene: TRBV6-5
CDR3 protein: CASSYGREQKTQYF
CDR3 DNA: TGTGCCAGCAGTTATGGGCGGGAGCAGAAGACCCAGTACTTC

clone size: few
D gene: -
J gene: TRBJ2-3
V gene: TRBV20-1
CDR3 protein: CSAGGPDTQYF
CDR3 DNA: TGCAGTGCCGGGGGGCCAGATACGCAGTATTTT

clone size: few
D gene: -
J gene: TRBJ1-6
V gene: TRBV4-1
CDR3 protein: CASSRQFDNSPLHF
CDR3 DNA: TGCGCCAGCAGCCGACAGTTTGATAATTCACCCCTCCACTTT

clone size: -
D gene: -
J gene: TRBJ2-5
V gene: TRBV6-1
CDR3 protein: CASRLAGDPETQYF
CDR3 DNA: TGTGCCAGCAGACTAGCCGGAGACCCAGAGACCCAGTACTTT

clone size: -
D gene: -
J gene: TRBJ2-1
V gene: TRBV29-1
CDR3 protein: CSVEGQGRFNEQFF
CDR3 DNA: TGCAGCGTTGAAGGGCAGGGGCGCTTTAATGAGCAGTTCTTC

clone size: -
D gene: -
J gene: TRBJ2-5
V gene: TRBV5-4
CDR3 protein: CASSFSSIEAGEETQYF
CDR3 DNA: TGTGCCAGCAGCTTCTCCTCAATTGAGGCAGGGGAAGAGACCCAGTACTTC

clone size: -
D gene: -
J gene: TRBJ2-4
V gene: TRBV10-2
CDR3 protein: CGSWGVRAKNMQYF
CDR3 DNA: TGCGGCAGCTGGGGCGTGAGAGCCAAAAACATGCAGTACTTC

clone size: medium-sized
D gene: -
J gene: TRBJ2-3
V gene: TRBV7-2
CDR3 protein: CASSPPDTQYF
CDR3 DNA: TGTGCCAGCAGCCCCCCGGATACGCAGTATTTT

clone size: -
D gene: -
J gene: TRBJ2-5
V gene: TRBV10-3
CDR3 protein: CATRIDDKETQYF
CDR3 DNA: TGTGCCACCCGAATCGATGACAAAGAGACCCAGTATTTC

clone size: -
D gene: -
J gene: TRBJ2-1
V gene: TRBV6-1
CDR3 protein: CASSEGLGGCGTDTQYF
CDR3 DNA: TGTGCCAGCAGTGAGGGACTAGGGGGCTGTGGCACAGATACGCAGTATTTC

clone size: many
D gene: -
J gene: TRBJ2-1
V gene: TRBV27
CDR3 protein: CASSPRFMNEQFF
CDR3 DNA: TGTGCCAGCAGTCCGAGGTTCATGAATGAGCAGTTCTTC

clone size: few
D gene: TRBD1
J gene: TRBJ1-6
V gene: TRBV6-1
CDR3 protein: CASGTAHNSPLHF
CDR3 DNA: TGTGCCAGTGGGACAGCTCATAATTCACCCCTCCACTTT

clone size: once
D gene: -
J gene: TRBJ2-3
V gene: TRBV10-1
CDR3 protein: CGRGGGGGIKETQYF
CDR3 DNA: TGCGGCAGGGGGGGCGGGGGCGGAATCAAAGAGACGCAGTATTTC

clone size: -
D gene: -
J gene: TRBJ2-1
V gene: TRBV27
CDR3 protein: CASLRSAGANEQFF
CDR3 DNA: TGTGCCAGCCTACGTTCGGCAGGAGCTAATGAGCAGTTCTTC

clone size: once
D gene: -
J gene: TRBJ2-3
V gene: TRBV7-2
CDR3 protein: CARGFGWGDTDTQYF
CDR3 DNA: TGTGCCAGGGGCTTCGGGTGGGGTGACACAGATACGCAGTATTTT